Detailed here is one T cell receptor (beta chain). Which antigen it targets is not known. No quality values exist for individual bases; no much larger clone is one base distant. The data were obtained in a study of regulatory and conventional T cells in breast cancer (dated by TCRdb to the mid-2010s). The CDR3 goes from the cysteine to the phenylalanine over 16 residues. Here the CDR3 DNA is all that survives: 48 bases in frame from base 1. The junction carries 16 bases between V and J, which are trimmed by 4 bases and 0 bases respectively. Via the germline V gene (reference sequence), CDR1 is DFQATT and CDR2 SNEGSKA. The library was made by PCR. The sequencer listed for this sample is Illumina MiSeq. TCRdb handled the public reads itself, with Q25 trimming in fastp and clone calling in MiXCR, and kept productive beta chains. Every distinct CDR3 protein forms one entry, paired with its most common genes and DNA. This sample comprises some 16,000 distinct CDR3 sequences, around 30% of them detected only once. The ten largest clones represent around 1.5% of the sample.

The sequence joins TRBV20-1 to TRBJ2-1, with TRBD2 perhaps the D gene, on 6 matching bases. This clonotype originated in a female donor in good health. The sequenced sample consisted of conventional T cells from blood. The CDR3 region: CSANRPRGTSYNEQFF. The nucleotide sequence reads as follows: TGCAGTGCTAACAGACCGCGGGGAACCTCCTACAATGAGCAGTTCTTC.